Listed below are T cell receptor beta chains from one sample, sequenced in a study of identical twins. MiXCR was run by TCRdb on the 5' RACE reads, yielding one entry per CDR3 protein. The table lists approximately 700,000 distinct CDR3 sequences, approximately 6.1% of them singletons, with approximately 1.6% in the top ten. Sequenced input: naive T cells sorted from blood. The origin of the receptors is a young man in good health. Each CDR3 is given with its conserved first and last residue. A D gene is named only where the DNA matches it firmly. Clone size is stated in some rows and not others, as once, few, many or a class when expanded.

CDR3nt: TGCAGTGCCCCTGGACGGGAAAATCAGCCCCAGCATTTT
CDR3aa: CSAPGRENQPQHF
abundance: many
j_gene: TRBJ1-5
d_gene: -
v_gene: TRBV20-1

CDR3nt: TGTGCCACCAGTGATTTGGGGAGCTCTGGGGCCAACGTCCTGACTTTC
CDR3aa: CATSDLGSSGANVLTF
abundance: few
j_gene: TRBJ2-6
d_gene: -
v_gene: TRBV24-1

CDR3nt: TGTGCCAGCAGTTTATCCAGGGCAGGCCATTCACCCCTCCACTTT
CDR3aa: CASSLSRAGHSPLHF
abundance: -
j_gene: TRBJ1-6
d_gene: -
v_gene: TRBV12-3/TRBV12-4

CDR3nt: TGTGCCAGCAGCGTGGTAGGGAGGGATACGCAGTATTTT
CDR3aa: CASSVVGRDTQYF
abundance: many
j_gene: TRBJ2-3
d_gene: -
v_gene: TRBV9

CDR3nt: TGTGCCTGCTCACCGGGACTGGGTGGCTACACCTTC
CDR3aa: CACSPGLGGYTF
abundance: many
j_gene: TRBJ1-2
d_gene: -
v_gene: TRBV12-3/TRBV12-4

CDR3nt: TGCGCCAGCAGCCAAGCGCCGACCGGCTCTGGGGCCAACGTCCTGACTTTC
CDR3aa: CASSQAPTGSGANVLTF
abundance: few
j_gene: TRBJ2-6
d_gene: -
v_gene: TRBV4-1

CDR3nt: TGTGCCAGCACCCGACAGGGGAATGGTGGTACGCAGTATTTT
CDR3aa: CASTRQGNGGTQYF
abundance: -
j_gene: TRBJ2-3
d_gene: TRBD1
v_gene: TRBV25-1

CDR3nt: TGTGCCAGCAGCGGCGGGACTACACTATACAATGAGCAGTTCTTC
CDR3aa: CASSGGTTLYNEQFF
abundance: -
j_gene: TRBJ2-1
d_gene: TRBD2
v_gene: TRBV12-3/TRBV12-4

CDR3nt: TGCGCCAGCAGCTTGGGCAGGGGTGATCAGCCCCAGCATTTT
CDR3aa: CASSLGRGDQPQHF
abundance: many
j_gene: TRBJ1-5
d_gene: -
v_gene: TRBV5-1

CDR3nt: TGCGCCAGCAGGTCGGGCGGGGACTACAATGAGCAGTTCTTC
CDR3aa: CASRSGGDYNEQFF
abundance: many
j_gene: TRBJ2-1
d_gene: -
v_gene: TRBV10-2

CDR3nt: TGTGCCAGCAGTTCCCCCCCGGGGGGCGGCTCTGGAAACACCATATATTTT
CDR3aa: CASSSPPGGGSGNTIYF
abundance: many
j_gene: TRBJ1-3
d_gene: -
v_gene: TRBV12-3/TRBV12-4

CDR3nt: TGTGCCAGCAGTTTATTTCAGGGGGCGAATACTGAAGCTTTCTTT
CDR3aa: CASSLFQGANTEAFF
abundance: many
j_gene: TRBJ1-1
d_gene: TRBD1
v_gene: TRBV12-3/TRBV12-4

CDR3nt: TGTGCCAGCAGCTTCTTTGCGGGAGCGTCCTACAATGAGCAGTTCTTC
CDR3aa: CASSFFAGASYNEQFF
abundance: few
j_gene: TRBJ2-1
d_gene: TRBD2
v_gene: TRBV11-2

CDR3nt: TGTGCCAGCAGCCTTCAACAGGGCACAGATACGCAGTATTTT
CDR3aa: CASSLQQGTDTQYF
abundance: many
j_gene: TRBJ2-3
d_gene: -
v_gene: TRBV7-6

CDR3nt: TGCAGCGTCGGACAGGGGGCTTATCAGCCCCAGCATTTT
CDR3aa: CSVGQGAYQPQHF
abundance: few
j_gene: TRBJ1-5
d_gene: TRBD1
v_gene: TRBV29-1

CDR3nt: TGTGCCAGCAGCCCCAGCGGGGGAGGAACCTACGAGCAGTACTTC
CDR3aa: CASSPSGGGTYEQYF
abundance: few
j_gene: TRBJ2-7
d_gene: TRBD2
v_gene: TRBV12-3/TRBV12-4

CDR3nt: TGTGCCTGGACTCGGCGCGCTACAAACACCGGGGAGCTGTTTTTT
CDR3aa: CAWTRRATNTGELFF
abundance: -
j_gene: TRBJ2-2
d_gene: -
v_gene: TRBV30

CDR3nt: TGTGCCAGCAGTTTGGGGGGACCAGGTGTGAGAGCCACAGATACGCAGTATTTT
CDR3aa: CASSLGGPGVRATDTQYF
abundance: few
j_gene: TRBJ2-3
d_gene: -
v_gene: TRBV27

CDR3nt: TGCAGTGCTAGTAGGCAGGGCCTAGATACGCAGTATTTT
CDR3aa: CSASRQGLDTQYF
abundance: -
j_gene: TRBJ2-3
d_gene: -
v_gene: TRBV20-1

CDR3nt: TGCAGCGTTGTCGGGAATAGGGGGTATGAGCAGTTCTTC
CDR3aa: CSVVGNRGYEQFF
abundance: many
j_gene: TRBJ2-1
d_gene: -
v_gene: TRBV29-1

CDR3nt: TGCAGTGCTAGAGGTCTAGCCGCCGGGCCTCTAGCCAAAAACATTCAGTACTTC
CDR3aa: CSARGLAAGPLAKNIQYF
abundance: many
j_gene: TRBJ2-4
d_gene: -
v_gene: TRBV20-1

CDR3nt: TGTGCCAGCAGCGATCCCCGTACTGAAGCTTTCTTT
CDR3aa: CASSDPRTEAFF
abundance: once
j_gene: TRBJ1-1
d_gene: -
v_gene: TRBV2

CDR3nt: TGTGCCAGCAGCTTAGTTGGGACAGGTGACTATGGCTACACCTTC
CDR3aa: CASSLVGTGDYGYTF
abundance: few
j_gene: TRBJ1-2
d_gene: TRBD1
v_gene: TRBV7-9

CDR3nt: TGCAGCGTCGTCTCAGGGACAGGGGGTCGATATGGCTACACCTTC
CDR3aa: CSVVSGTGGRYGYTF
abundance: many
j_gene: TRBJ1-2
d_gene: TRBD1
v_gene: TRBV29-1

CDR3nt: TGCGCCAGCAGCTTGTTGCAATCGAACACCGGGGAGCTGTTTTTT
CDR3aa: CASSLLQSNTGELFF
abundance: many
j_gene: TRBJ2-2
d_gene: -
v_gene: TRBV5-1

CDR3nt: TGTGCCAGCAGCTTGGACCCGAGGACTAGCGGAGAGACCCAGTACTTC
CDR3aa: CASSLDPRTSGETQYF
abundance: few
j_gene: TRBJ2-5
d_gene: TRBD2
v_gene: TRBV5-6

CDR3nt: TGTGCCACCAGCAGAGACCGAGCGGGAGGGCACAGTGAGCAGTTCTTC
CDR3aa: CATSRDRAGGHSEQFF
abundance: many
j_gene: TRBJ2-1
d_gene: TRBD2
v_gene: TRBV15

CDR3nt: TGCGCCAGCAGCTTGTCCGGACTAGCGGGACCAGAGCAGTTCTTC
CDR3aa: CASSLSGLAGPEQFF
abundance: many
j_gene: TRBJ2-1
d_gene: TRBD2
v_gene: TRBV5-1

CDR3nt: TGTGCCAGCAGCGCCGGGTCCTACCTCTCTGGAAACACCATATATTTT
CDR3aa: CASSAGSYLSGNTIYF
abundance: -
j_gene: TRBJ1-3
d_gene: -
v_gene: TRBV9

CDR3nt: TGTGCCAGCTCACCCCAACCAACCGCCCAAGAGACCCAGTACTTC
CDR3aa: CASSPQPTAQETQYF
abundance: -
j_gene: TRBJ2-5
d_gene: -
v_gene: TRBV18

CDR3nt: TGTGCCAGCACCCCCCCGGGACAAAACACCGGGGAGCTGTTTTTT
CDR3aa: CASTPPGQNTGELFF
abundance: few
j_gene: TRBJ2-2
d_gene: -
v_gene: TRBV7-9

CDR3nt: TGCGCCAGCAGCCAAGATCCAGGGAAGGAGACCCAGTACTTC
CDR3aa: CASSQDPGKETQYF
abundance: -
j_gene: TRBJ2-5
d_gene: -
v_gene: TRBV4-1

CDR3nt: TGCGCCAGCAGCCATCCGGTCCTCGCGGGGGAGCAGTTCTTC
CDR3aa: CASSHPVLAGEQFF
abundance: -
j_gene: TRBJ2-1
d_gene: -
v_gene: TRBV4-1

CDR3nt: TGCAGTGCCCTCCTTACTGGAAACACCATATATTTT
CDR3aa: CSALLTGNTIYF
abundance: few
j_gene: TRBJ1-3
d_gene: -
v_gene: TRBV20-1

CDR3nt: TGTGCCAGCAGCTTAGAGATCCGGATCGGCCTACTTAACACCGGGGAGCTGTTTTTT
CDR3aa: CASSLEIRIGLLNTGELFF
abundance: many
j_gene: TRBJ2-2
d_gene: -
v_gene: TRBV11-2

CDR3nt: TGTGCCAGTAAACAGGTCAATGGCTACACCTTC
CDR3aa: CASKQVNGYTF
abundance: -
j_gene: TRBJ1-2
d_gene: -
v_gene: TRBV19

CDR3nt: TGTGCCAGCAGTGAGATTTCGGGACTAGCGGGAGCAGGGTTTAATGAGCAGTTCTTC
CDR3aa: CASSEISGLAGAGFNEQFF
abundance: few
j_gene: TRBJ2-1
d_gene: TRBD2
v_gene: TRBV6-1

CDR3nt: TGTGCCAGCAGCCAAGAAGGGGGCGCGGATTATGGCTACACCTTC
CDR3aa: CASSQEGGADYGYTF
abundance: few
j_gene: TRBJ1-2
d_gene: TRBD1
v_gene: TRBV14

CDR3nt: TGTGCCACCCTCTCCCGGGGACAGGGGAGCAATCAGCCCCAGCATTTT
CDR3aa: CATLSRGQGSNQPQHF
abundance: many
j_gene: TRBJ1-5
d_gene: -
v_gene: TRBV12-1

CDR3nt: TGCGCCAGCAGCTTGGCCTTGGGTGGTAAATTATGGGTGAATGAGCAGTTCTTC
CDR3aa: CASSLALGGKLWVNEQFF
abundance: many
j_gene: TRBJ2-1
d_gene: -
v_gene: TRBV5-1

CDR3nt: TGTGCCAGCAGCACGCGGCAAAGGGGAGCATTAAGAGAGACCCAGTACTTC
CDR3aa: CASSTRQRGALRETQYF
abundance: many
j_gene: TRBJ2-5
d_gene: -
v_gene: TRBV7-8

CDR3nt: TGCAGCGTTGAACGGGCTGGGACTGAAGCTTTCTTT
CDR3aa: CSVERAGTEAFF
abundance: many
j_gene: TRBJ1-1
d_gene: -
v_gene: TRBV29-1

CDR3nt: TGCAGCGAGACTAGCGGGGACACTAATGAGCAGTTCTTC
CDR3aa: CSETSGDTNEQFF
abundance: many
j_gene: TRBJ2-1
d_gene: TRBD2
v_gene: TRBV29-1

CDR3nt: TGTGCCAGCAGCTCCCCCGAGGGGGCAGGGGACTACAATGAGCAGTTCTTC
CDR3aa: CASSSPEGAGDYNEQFF
abundance: -
j_gene: TRBJ2-1
d_gene: TRBD1
v_gene: TRBV5-4

CDR3nt: TGCGCCAGCCAACAGGACTCTGGAAACACCATATATTTT
CDR3aa: CASQQDSGNTIYF
abundance: few
j_gene: TRBJ1-3
d_gene: -
v_gene: TRBV5-1

CDR3nt: TGCAGCGTTGATGGGGACGGACGATCGAGAAATGAGCAGTTCTTC
CDR3aa: CSVDGDGRSRNEQFF
abundance: few
j_gene: TRBJ2-1
d_gene: -
v_gene: TRBV29-1

CDR3nt: TGCGCCAGCAGCCGGACCTCCGGGACTAGCGCCCTTGATGAGCAGTTCTTC
CDR3aa: CASSRTSGTSALDEQFF
abundance: few
j_gene: TRBJ2-1
d_gene: TRBD2
v_gene: TRBV4-1

CDR3nt: TGTGCCAGCAGTTTTGACATTACTTTTGCTTTCTTT
CDR3aa: CASSFDITFAFF
abundance: many
j_gene: TRBJ1-1
d_gene: -
v_gene: TRBV28

CDR3nt: TGTGCCAGCAGCTTGTATTCGGGAGGAGTAGAAGAGCAGTACTTC
CDR3aa: CASSLYSGGVEEQYF
abundance: -
j_gene: TRBJ2-7
d_gene: TRBD2
v_gene: TRBV5-5

CDR3nt: TGTGCCAGCAGCCATATGACGGAGAACACTGAAGCTTTCTTT
CDR3aa: CASSHMTENTEAFF
abundance: few
j_gene: TRBJ1-1
d_gene: -
v_gene: TRBV14

CDR3nt: TGTGCCAGCAGACGGGACGGTGAGCAGTTCTTC
CDR3aa: CASRRDGEQFF
abundance: many
j_gene: TRBJ2-1
d_gene: -
v_gene: TRBV6-2/TRBV6-3

CDR3nt: TGTGCCAGCAGTTACGAACTAGCGGGAGACTACGAGCAGTACTTC
CDR3aa: CASSYELAGDYEQYF
abundance: -
j_gene: TRBJ2-7
d_gene: TRBD2
v_gene: TRBV6-2/TRBV6-3

CDR3nt: TGCAGTGCTAGAGAAGAAGAGACCCAGTACTTC
CDR3aa: CSAREEETQYF
abundance: few
j_gene: TRBJ2-5
d_gene: -
v_gene: TRBV20-1